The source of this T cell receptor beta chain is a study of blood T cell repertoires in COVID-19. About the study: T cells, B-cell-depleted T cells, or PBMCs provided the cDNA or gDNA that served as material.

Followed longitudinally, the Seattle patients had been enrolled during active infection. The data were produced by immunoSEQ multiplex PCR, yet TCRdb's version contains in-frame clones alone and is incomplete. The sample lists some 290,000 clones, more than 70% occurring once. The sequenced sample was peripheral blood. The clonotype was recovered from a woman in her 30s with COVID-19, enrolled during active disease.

The CDR3 sequence: CASSNEIPYGYTF. In nucleotides, the CDR3 is TGTGCCAGCAGCAATGAGATCCCATATGGCTACACCTTC. This chain joins TRBV7-9 and TRBJ1-2; D ambiguous. Between the trimmed V and J ends, which lost 5 bases and 5 bases, there was a span of 12 bases. The CDR3 runs to 13 residues. Germline values: CDR1 SEHNR, CDR2 FQNEAQ (reference sequence).